The 28 T cell receptor beta chains below come from one sample, sequenced in a study of blood T cell repertoires in COVID-19. Data came from immunoSEQ multiplex PCR; TCRdb stores just in-frame clones and leaves some out. The sample yields tens of thousands of clones, around nine tenths seen once. Sequencing was done on a sample of peripheral blood. The receptors stem from a man aged 50 or older with COVID-19, enrolled during active disease.

V is TRBV11-1 and J is TRBJ2-3, with 7 bases aligning to TRBD1. The CDR3 sequence is 14 residues long. CDR1 is SGHAT, CDR2 FQDESV, per germline (reference sequence). J was trimmed by 2 bases and V by 5 bases; bases with no gene match: 4. CDR3 coding DNA: TGTGCCAGCAGCCCGGACAGGACCACAGATACGCAGTATTTT. As protein: CASSPDRTTDTQYF.

The chain couples TRBV9 to TRBJ2-7; 8 bases fit TRBD2. Germline V CDR1 and CDR2: SGDLS, YYNGEE. The V gene end was trimmed by 3 bases and the J gene end by 10 bases; junction bases not matched to a gene: 12. The CDR3 has 14 residues. For the CDR3, the DNA is TGTGCCAGCAGCGAAGGAGAGAGCGGGAGTGTTCAGTACTTC. Translated: CASSEGESGSVQYF.

The V call is TRBV7-2, the J call TRBJ2-1, with TRBD2 matching 9 bases. The CDR3 contains 16 residues. The V segment lost 3 bases and the J segment 12 bases; nucleotides outside the gene matches: 15. The germline gives CDR1 SGHTA, CDR2 FQGNSA. CDR3 sequence: CASSFRLAGLLQGQFF. Here the CDR3 DNA reads TGTGCCAGCAGCTTTAGGCTAGCGGGGCTTTTACAGGGGCAGTTCTTC. The complete variable domain, with remaining parts taken from reference TRBV7-2 and TRBJ2-1, reads GAGVSQSPSNKVTEKGKDVELRCDPISGHTALYWYRQSLGQGLEFLIYFQGNSAPDKSGLPSDRFSAERTGGSVSTLTIQRTQQEDSAVYLCASSFRLAGLLQGQFFGPGTRLTVL.

The chain joins TRBV5-4 to TRBJ1-6; TRBD1 agrees at 7 bases. The CDR3 runs to 16 residues. V trimming: 0 bases; J trimming: 4 bases; junction bases outside the gene matches: 4. CDR1 is SGHNT, CDR2 YYREEE, per germline (reference sequence). The CDR3 DNA sequence: TGTGCCAGCAGCTTGGCAGGGGGGTTATATAATTCACCCCTCCACTTT. The encoded protein is CASSLAGGLYNSPLHF.

V is TRBV2 and J is TRBJ1-1; 10 nucleotides match TRBD1. This CDR3 has 15 amino acids. The germline gives CDR1 SNHLY, CDR2 FYNNEI. Germline trimming cut 7 bases from V and 3 bases from J; bases unmatched to any gene: 8. The CDR3 bases are TGTGCCAGCACCTCGGGACAGGGGAGTTACACTGAAGCTTTCTTT. Its protein product is CASTSGQGSYTEAFF. Full variable domain (outside the CDR3, taken from reference TRBV2 and TRBJ1-1): EPEVTQTPSHQVTQMGQEVILRCVPISNHLYFYWYRQILGQKVEFLVSFYNNEISEKSEIFDDQFSVERPDGSNFTLKIRSTKLEDSAMYFCASTSGQGSYTEAFFGQGTRLTVV.

The rearrangement links TRBV14 to TRBJ1-2; D is undetermined. The CDR3 spans 12 residues. Trimming pared 3 bases from V and 7 bases from J, leaving 9 bases between. Germline V gives CDR1 SGHDN, CDR2 FVKESK. The CDR3 reads CASSHHLSGYTF. The CDR3 coding sequence is TGTGCCAGCAGCCACCACCTTAGTGGCTACACCTTC.

As DNA, the CDR3 is TGCGCCAGCAGGGGGGGGAGCAATCAGCCCCAGCATTTT. It specifies CASRGGSNQPQHF. The chain recombines TRBV10-2 with TRBJ1-5, with D maybe TRBD1 (5 bases). CDR3 length: 13 residues. Germline CDR1 WSHSY, CDR2 SAAADI. Trimming left V 6 bases short and J 1 base short, with 7 bases between.

The chain is built from TRBV7-8 and TRBJ1-1; D is uncertain. Germline lookup yields CDR1 SGHVS and CDR2 FQNEAQ. Trimming stripped 3 bases from V and 1 base from J, with 21 bases between. This CDR3 has 18 amino acids. The CDR3 loop reads CASSFWVSKRGRNTEAFF. CDR3 DNA: TGTGCCAGCAGCTTCTGGGTGTCCAAGAGAGGGAGGAACACTGAAGCTTTCTTT. The entire variable domain, with the rest obtained from reference TRBV7-8 and TRBJ1-1, is as follows: GAGVSQSPRYKVAKRGQDVALRCDPISGHVSLFWYQQALGQGPEFLTYFQNEAQLDKSGLPSDRFFAERPEGSVSTLKIQRTQQEDSAVYLCASSFWVSKRGRNTEAFFGQGTRLTVV.

The chain joins TRBV6-2 or TRBV6-3 to TRBJ1-5; D is ambiguous. This CDR3 is built from 15 residues. Germline V lookup: CDR1 MNHEY, CDR2 SVGEGT. V was clipped by 5 bases and J by 7 bases, with 18 bases between them. CDR3 sequence: CASSPDRTAMQPQHF. CDR3 sequence (DNA): TGTGCCAGCAGTCCAGACCGGACTGCAATGCAGCCCCAGCATTTT.

The genes are TRBV20-1 and TRBJ1-1; D gene ambiguous. The CDR3 consists of 11 residues. V was clipped by 6 bases and J by 1 base, with 6 bases between them. Germline V gene sequence: CDR1 DFQATT, CDR2 SNEGSKA (reference sequence). CDR3 amino acids: CSARSNTEAFF. The CDR3 DNA follows: TGCAGTGCGCGGTCGAACACTGAAGCTTTCTTT.

This sequence joins TRBV19 and TRBJ1-4; 10 bases line up with TRBD1. Germline loops: CDR1 LNHDA, CDR2 SQIVND (reference sequence). This CDR3 contains 15 residues. Trimming at V came to 4 bases and at J to 5 bases, leaving 4 bases not matched to a gene. CDR3 residues: CASSKRTGGNEKLFF. The CDR3 DNA sequence: TGTGCCAGTAGTAAACGGACAGGGGGAAATGAAAAACTGTTTTTT.

The genes are TRBV19 and TRBJ2-5; D not certain. V lost 5 bases, J lost 5 bases, and 6 bases lay in between. Germline lookup yields CDR1 LNHDA and CDR2 SQIVND (reference sequence). This CDR3 has 11 amino acids. CDR3 in DNA: TGTGCCAGTAGTCACGGGGAGACCCAGTACTTC. Its protein product is CASSHGETQYF.

This rearrangement joins TRBV6-5 to TRBJ2-3; TRBD1 matches 7 bases. The CDR3 extends over 14 amino acids. V lost 6 bases to trimming and J lost 4 bases; unmatched junction nucleotides: 7. Germline V CDR1 and CDR2: MNHEY, SVGAGI. CDR3 region: CASSRQGRADTQYF. Here the CDR3 DNA reads TGTGCCAGCAGCCGACAGGGCCGAGCAGATACGCAGTATTTT.

The chain carries TRBV3-1 (or the pseudogene TRBV3-2) and TRBJ2-7, with 7 bases fitting TRBD1. Germline CDR1 LGHDT, CDR2 YNNKEL (reference sequence). This CDR3 spans 14 amino acids. After removal of 4 bases from V and 6 bases from J, the junction contained 9 bases not matched to a gene. CDR3 sequence reads: CASSPRDRPTEQYF. CDR3 coding DNA: TGTGCCAGCAGCCCACGGGACAGACCTACCGAGCAGTACTTC.

J is TRBJ2-7 and V is TRBV27; D is perhaps TRBD2 (6 bases). Trimming removed 3 bases at V and 0 bases at J, with 9 bases between. The CDR3 loop spans 14 amino acids. Germline V gene lookup returns CDR1 MNHEY and CDR2 SMNVEV (reference sequence). The CDR3 DNA reads as TGTGCCAGCAGTTTCGGGGGTAGCTCCTACGAGCAGTACTTC. Protein product: CASSFGGSSYEQYF.

The genes are TRBV28 and TRBJ1-1; weak D call: TRBD1 (5 bases). The CDR3 is 12 residues long. V lost 5 bases, J lost 7 bases, and 11 bases lay in between. The germline V gene has CDR1 MDHEN and CDR2 SYDVKM. CDR3 coding DNA: TGTGCCAGCAGTCTCCTAGGGGTTGAAGCTTTCTTT. This gives the protein CASSLLGVEAFF.

V is TRBV5-1 and J is TRBJ1-3; no clear D. Germline lookup yields CDR1 SGHRS and CDR2 YFSETQ. CDR3 length equals 16 residues. The V end lost 1 base, the J end lost 2 bases, and 13 bases lay between the germline ends. This CDR3 reads CASSLSQWRTGNTIYF. DNA of the CDR3: TGCGCCAGCAGCTTGTCTCAGTGGAGAACTGGAAACACCATATATTTT.

The J gene is TRBJ1-5, the V gene TRBV19; tentatively, D is TRBD1 (5 bases). From germline, CDR1 is LNHDA and CDR2 SQIVND (reference sequence). Trimming removed 4 bases from V and 5 bases from J, with 9 bases in between. The CDR3 runs to 13 residues. CDR3 protein: CASSSREDQPQHF. Written as DNA, the CDR3 is TGTGCCAGTAGTAGCAGGGAAGATCAGCCCCAGCATTTT.

A few counts support this clone. The CDR3 loop reads CASSLAGQGTDTQYF. The CDR3 bases are TGTGCCAGCAGCTTAGCGGGACAGGGCACAGATACGCAGTATTTT. The chain combines TRBV7-2 with TRBJ2-3, with 8 bases aligning to TRBD1. V was pared by 0 bases and J by 1 base, with 0 bases of the junction left unmatched. The CDR3 extends over 15 amino acids. The V gene's germline CDR1 is SGHTA and CDR2 FQGNSA.

This chain joins TRBV5-4 and TRBJ1-1; 7 bases align to TRBD1. This CDR3 spans 15 amino acids. Unmatched junction bases numbered 5, after V lost 3 bases and J lost 0 bases. Germline V lookup: CDR1 SGHNT, CDR2 YYREEE (reference sequence). The chain's CDR3 is CASSSGTVLNTEAFF. CDR3 coding DNA: TGTGCCAGCAGCTCAGGGACAGTTCTGAACACTGAAGCTTTCTTT.

Concerning this clone: Germline and junction disagree at one end, which may indicate a read error. The chain recombines TRBV12-3 or TRBV12-4 with TRBJ2-7, with 8 nucleotides matching TRBD2. The CDR3 is 11 amino acids. In nucleotides, the CDR3 is TGTGCCAGCAGTCCCGGGCGGGGGGCCCACTTC. Translating gives CASSPGRGAHF.

The chain carries TRBV12-3 or TRBV12-4 and TRBJ1-6; 7 bases are a match to TRBD1. V lost 5 bases to trimming and J lost 10 bases; unmatched junction nucleotides: 5. This CDR3 has 13 amino acids. The CDR3 nucleotides read TGTGCCAGCAGTGACAGGGTGTCGTCACCCCTCCACTTT. Its protein product is CASSDRVSSPLHF.

This clone is a singleton in its sample. J is TRBJ2-3 and V is TRBV5-6; 8 bases are shared with TRBD2. In germline, CDR1 is SGHDT, CDR2 YYEEEE. Trimming at V came to 0 bases and at J to 0 bases, leaving 0 bases not matched to a gene. The CDR3 is made up of 15 amino acids. The chain's CDR3 is CASSLERGSTDTQYF. CDR3 nucleotide sequence: TGTGCCAGCAGCTTGGAGCGGGGGAGCACAGATACGCAGTATTTT.

This sequence joins TRBV4-2 and TRBJ1-5; 7 bases are shared with TRBD1. V dropped 0 bases and J dropped 6; count of bases not matched to a gene: 11. Germline-derived CDR1 and CDR2 are LGHNA and YNFKEQ. The length of the CDR3 is 17 residues. CDR3 loop: CASSQEARPGGGQPQHF. CDR3 DNA sequence: TGTGCCAGCAGCCAAGAAGCCCGTCCAGGGGGTGGTCAGCCCCAGCATTTT.

This clone was counted a few times. The V and J genes are TRBV27 and TRBJ2-7, with D unresolved. Germline V gene sequence: CDR1 MNHEY, CDR2 SMNVEV (reference sequence). This CDR3 contains 16 residues. The V end was cut by 5 bases, the J end by 7 bases, with 24 bases between. The CDR3 here is CASSPSPHPIGLEQYF. DNA for the CDR3: TGTGCCAGCAGTCCATCCCCGCACCCCATCGGGTTAGAGCAGTACTTC.

V is TRBV7-9 and J is TRBJ1-2; D remains ambiguous. Germline V gene sequence: CDR1 SEHNR, CDR2 FQNEAQ (reference sequence). The CDR3 loop spans 13 amino acids. The V end was cut by 5 bases, the J end by 4 bases, with 11 bases between. The chain's CDR3 is CASSELRGYGYTF. The CDR3 bases are TGTGCCAGCAGCGAACTACGGGGCTATGGCTACACCTTC.

This clone was counted between two and nine times. V and J are TRBV15 and TRBJ1-5; 9 bases fit TRBD1. V lost 2 bases to trimming and J lost 6 bases; unmatched junction nucleotides: 11. Germline V gives CDR1 LNHNV, CDR2 YYDKDF (reference sequence). The CDR3 length is 17 residues. The CDR3 nucleotides are TGTGCCACCAGCAGACCCCCCCGACAGGGGGTTCCTCAGCCCCAGCATTTT. As protein: CATSRPPRQGVPQPQHF. Full variable domain (missing parts from reference TRBV15 and TRBJ1-5): DAMVIQNPRYQVTQFGKPVTLSCSQTLNHNVMYWYQQKSSQAPKLLFHYYDKDFNNEADTPDNFQSRRPNTSFCFLDIRSPGLGDTAMYLCATSRPPRQGVPQPQHFGDGTRLSIL.

This clone was observed a single time. The rearrangement links TRBV6-5 to TRBJ1-1, with 8 bases fitting TRBD1. This CDR3 has 14 residues. The germline gives CDR1 MNHEY, CDR2 SVGAGI. V lost 7 bases to trimming and J lost 0 bases; unmatched junction nucleotides: 4. CDR3 DNA: TGTGCCAGCATTATGACAGGGGTGAACACTGAAGCTTTCTTT. It is translated as CASIMTGVNTEAFF.